This TCR beta chain was recovered during a study of blood T cell repertoires in COVID-19. V lost 0 bases and J lost 1; bases outside the gene matches: 4. Germline V gene sequence: CDR1 SGHRS, CDR2 YFSETQ. The CDR3 extends over 17 amino acids. As handled by the study authors: Reference gene primers were amplified, and this amplification served to estimate nucleated cell counts. The repertoire was sequenced with immunoSEQ multiplex PCR; TCRdb's copy has only in-frame clones and lacks some. V and J calls and clone size are copied from that table; D and trimming were computed from the DNA. The table lists around 95,000 clones, 70% to 80% of them singletons.

The V gene is TRBV5-1, the J gene TRBJ2-1; 10 bases are shared with TRBD2. The TCR was taken from a man between 65 and 85 years old with active or convalescent COVID-19. The sequencing input was peripheral blood. The CDR3: CASSLGLAGVSYNEQFF. The CDR3 DNA reads as TGCGCCAGCAGCTTGGGTCTAGCGGGGGTTTCCTACAATGAGCAGTTCTTC. The whole variable domain, filled in from reference TRBV5-1 and TRBJ2-1, reads KAGVTQTPRYLIKTRGQQVTLSCSPISGHRSVSWYQQTPGQGLQFLFEYFSETQRNKGNFPGRFSGRQFSNSRSEMNVSTLELGDSALYLCASSLGLAGVSYNEQFFGPGTRLTVL.